This entry features one T cell receptor (beta chain) sequence. The data were taken from a study of OX40 agonist ivuxolimab in advanced cancers. Study-wide background: Ivuxolimab, an antibody that agonizes OX40 (CD134), was administered to the patients. Every patient in dose escalation had hepatocellular carcinoma, melanoma, renal cell or head and neck cancer.

Only in-frame clones appear in the TCRdb table, and some are missing; sequencing was by immunoSEQ multiplex PCR. Of under 90,000 clones detected, roughly 86% appear once; the ten largest clones hold just under 1%. This CDR3 is 15 amino acids long. CDR1 KGHSH and CDR2 LQKENI come from the germline V gene. Trimming removed 0 bases at V and 9 bases at J, with 15 bases between. The source of this sequence is an adult with an advanced solid tumor such as melanoma, head and neck, liver or kidney cancer. The V call is TRBV18, the J call TRBJ2-1; perhaps TRBD1 as D (7 bases). The specimen comprised CD4+ or CD8+ T cells sorted from blood, sampled in a trial of the OX40 agonist ivuxolimab. CDR3 in amino acids: CASSPPTGRTGEQFF. Written as DNA, the CDR3 is TGTGCCAGCTCACCACCGACAGGGAGGACGGGTGAGCAGTTCTTC.